These 21 T cell receptor beta chains were all obtained from the same sample, sequenced in a study of technical replicates of blood from a handful of donors. Libraries were prepared by immunoSEQ multiplex PCR; TCRdb keeps only in-frame clonotypes and omits some of them. The data show about 62,000 clones, roughly 89% seen once. Sample: PBMCs. The source of these receptors is a human donor in good health. Some clones in this sample may be carry-over from other donors' samples.

CDR3 in DNA: TGTGCCAGCAGCGAAGTAGGTTGGGGTTCGGCAGCGGCCAACACAGATACGCAGTATTTT. This gives the protein CASSEVGWGSAAANTDTQYF. The J gene is TRBJ2-3, the V gene TRBV7-6; possible D gene TRBD2, 5 bases. Trimming pared 5 bases from V and 2 bases from J, leaving 29 bases between. The CDR3 is made up of 20 amino acids. Germline loops: CDR1 SGHVS, CDR2 FNYEAQ.

The sample holds one count of this clone. The chain recombines TRBV7-7 with TRBJ2-7; 10 bases line up with TRBD2. CDR1 is SSHAT, CDR2 FNYEAQ, per germline (reference sequence). V lost 0 bases and J lost 3; bases outside the gene matches: 11. The CDR3 is 18 residues long. As DNA, the CDR3 is TGTGCCAGCAGCTTAGCCGGACTAGCGGCCCAGAGGGTCTACGAGCAGTACTTC. Residues: CASSLAGLAAQRVYEQYF.

The chain is built from TRBV6-5 and TRBJ2-7; 10 bases are a match to TRBD1. The CDR3 is 13 residues long. CDR1 is MNHEY, CDR2 SVGAGI, per germline. The V segment lost 6 bases and the J segment 7 bases; nucleotides outside the gene matches: 6. CDR3 DNA: TGTGCCAGCAGCGGGACAGGGGTGTTGGAGCAGTACTTC. Protein sequence: CASSGTGVLEQYF.

The chain links TRBV7-2 to TRBJ1-6; D unresolved. Trimming stripped 5 bases from V and 7 bases from J, with 15 bases between. The CDR3 is 15 residues long. CDR1 is SGHTA and CDR2 is FQGNSA in the germline V gene. The CDR3 sequence is CASSPTFRGNSPLHF. CDR3 nucleotides: TGTGCCAGCAGCCCTACATTCCGAGGGAATTCACCCCTCCACTTT.

The J gene is TRBJ1-5, the V gene TRBV15; 7 nucleotides agree with TRBD1. V was pared by 5 bases and J by 1 base, with 2 bases of the junction left unmatched. The germline V gene encodes CDR1 LNHNV and CDR2 YYDKDF (reference sequence). The length of the CDR3 is 14 residues. CDR3 protein: CATSDRESNQPQHF. CDR3 in DNA: TGTGCCACCAGCGACAGGGAGAGCAATCAGCCCCAGCATTTT.

This clone was picked up a small number of times. The chain uses TRBV30 and TRBJ1-3; D is ambiguous. The CDR3 covers 11 residues. The germline V gene has CDR1 GTSNPN and CDR2 SVGIG (reference sequence). The V gene lost 5 bases and the J gene lost 2 bases, with 4 bases spanning the gap. For the CDR3, the DNA is TGTGCCTGGGGAGCTGGAAACACCATATATTTT. It specifies CAWGAGNTIYF.

This chain connects TRBV6-5 to TRBJ2-4; D not resolved. Germline V gene data show CDR1 as MNHEY and CDR2 as SVGAGI. V lost 5 bases to trimming and J lost 8 bases, with 16 bases between them. There are 14 residues in the CDR3. This CDR3 reads CASSPSALVDIQYF. The CDR3 bases are TGTGCCAGCAGTCCCTCTGCCTTAGTCGACATTCAGTACTTC.

The chain combines TRBV4-3 with TRBJ1-1; possibly TRBD1 for D (5 bases). Germline CDR1 is LGHNA and CDR2 is YSLEER. The CDR3 has 14 amino acids. V dropped 0 bases and J dropped 8 bases, with 13 bases sitting between them. The CDR3 bases are TGCGCCAGCAGCCAAGAAAGCAGGAGGGGAGAAGCTTTCTTT. Protein product: CASSQESRRGEAFF.

The V gene is TRBV29-1, the J gene TRBJ2-1, with D tentatively TRBD1 (6 bases). Germline V CDR1 and CDR2: SQVTM, ANQGSEA. V lost 2 bases and J lost 0, with 11 bases in between. The CDR3 is 15 residues long. The CDR3, as DNA: TGCAGCGTTGAAAAACAGGGTAACTCCTACAATGAGCAGTTCTTC. Translating it yields CSVEKQGNSYNEQFF.

The chain couples TRBV5-1 to TRBJ1-1, with D tentatively TRBD1 (5 bases). V gave up 4 bases and J gave up 2 bases, with 12 bases separating them. CDR3 length equals 14 residues. The germline CDR1 and CDR2 sequences are SGHRS and YFSETQ. The CDR3 loop reads CASSPTGINTEAFF. The CDR3 DNA sequence: TGCGCCAGCAGCCCAACAGGAATCAACACTGAAGCTTTCTTT.

The chain recombines TRBV6-1 with TRBJ1-2; D ambiguous. Germline V gives CDR1 MNHNS, CDR2 SASEGT. The ends were cut back, 0 bases at V and 6 bases at J, with 11 bases in the middle. The CDR3 loop spans 14 amino acids. DNA of the CDR3: TGTGCCAGCAGTGAAGCAAACCGCCAGGATGGCTACACCTTC. Translating it yields CASSEANRQDGYTF.

The V call is TRBV5-1, the J call TRBJ2-1; 9 nucleotides match TRBD2. The CDR3 is made up of 13 amino acids. J was trimmed by 8 bases and V by 1 base; bases with no gene match: 1. Germline V CDR1 and CDR2: SGHRS, YFSETQ. As DNA, the CDR3 is TGCGCCAGCAGCTTGCAGCGGGAGGATGAGCAGTTCTTC. Its protein is CASSLQREDEQFF.

The chain is built from TRBV6-1 and TRBJ2-3; 7 bases fit TRBD2. Unmatched junction bases numbered 5, after V lost 2 bases and J lost 0 bases. Per germline, CDR1 MNHNS and CDR2 SASEGT. The CDR3 extends over 16 amino acids. This CDR3 reads CASSELGLDSTDTQYF. DNA of the CDR3: TGTGCCAGCAGTGAATTAGGACTAGATAGCACAGATACGCAGTATTTT.

The chain combines TRBV4-1 with TRBJ1-5; 7 bases map to TRBD1. With V trimmed by 3 bases and J by 6 bases, 8 bases remained unmatched. CDR1 is MGHRA, CDR2 YSYEKL, per germline. This CDR3 has 15 residues. CDR3 nucleotides: TGCGCCAGCAGCCAGGGTGACAGGGATGGTCAGCCCCAGCATTTT. Its translation is CASSQGDRDGQPQHF.

This clone occurred a few times. The chain carries TRBV6-6 and TRBJ1-1; D unclear. Per the germline V gene, CDR1 is MNHNY and CDR2 is SVGAGI (reference sequence). This CDR3 is built from 12 residues. V dropped 1 base and J dropped 11 bases, with 11 bases sitting between them. The CDR3 nucleotides are TGTGCCAGCAGTTACTGGCAGGCCTCGGCTTTCTTT. Its protein product is CASSYWQASAFF.

J is TRBJ2-7 and V is TRBV7-2; 7 positions match TRBD2. CDR3 size: 15 residues. In germline, CDR1 is SGHTA, CDR2 FQGNSA. After removal of 5 bases from V and 2 bases from J, the junction contained 9 bases not matched to a gene. The CDR3 coding sequence is TGTGCCAGCAGCCCAGTAGCGGGCGTAGCCTACGAGCAGTACTTC. As protein: CASSPVAGVAYEQYF.

V and J are TRBV25-1 and TRBJ2-7, with 13 bases aligning to TRBD2. This CDR3 contains 15 residues. CDR1 MGHDK and CDR2 SYGVNS come from the germline V gene. The trim removed 7 bases at V and 4 bases at J, leaving 7 bases unmatched. The CDR3 spells CASTDLGLAGYEQYF. The CDR3 DNA reads as TGTGCCAGCACCGATCTGGGACTAGCGGGATACGAGCAGTACTTC.

The V gene is TRBV6-4, the J gene TRBJ1-5; D ambiguous. V dropped 10 bases and J dropped 7 bases, with 17 bases sitting between them. Germline CDR1 MRHNA, CDR2 SNTAGT. CDR3 length equals 13 residues. Written as DNA, the CDR3 is TGTGCCACCTCAAGGTCATCGGGGCAGCCCCAGCATTTT. It codes for CATSRSSGQPQHF.

The chain uses TRBV7-2 and TRBJ1-4; D is uncertain. This CDR3 region has 14 residues. Trimming took off 5 bases at V and 4 bases at J, with 11 bases between the two ends. Germline V gives CDR1 SGHTA, CDR2 FQGNSA. DNA of the CDR3: TGTGCCAGCAGCCCGCGGAGTGGTAATGAAAAACTGTTTTTT. Translating it yields CASSPRSGNEKLFF.

In DNA, the CDR3 is TGTGCCAGCAGCTCCTCCGGGACACCGAACACCGGGGAGCTGTTTTTT. This encodes CASSSSGTPNTGELFF. This chain uses TRBV5-4 with TRBJ2-2; maybe TRBD1 (6 bases). This CDR3 comprises 16 residues. V lost 3 bases and J 0 bases, leaving 12 bases between the germline ends. Germline CDR1 is SGHNT and CDR2 is YYREEE (reference sequence). The full variable domain, with the rest looked up from reference TRBV5-4 and TRBJ2-2, is ETGVTQSPTHLIKTRGQQVTLRCSSQSGHNTVSWYQQALGQGPQFIFQYYREEENGRGNFPPRFSGLQFPNYSSELNVNALELDDSALYLCASSSSGTPNTGELFFGEGSRLTVL.

Here the CDR3 reads CASSLGGEGTEAFF. Here the CDR3 DNA reads TGTGCCAGCAGCTTAGGAGGGGAGGGAACTGAAGCTTTCTTT. The chain uses TRBV7-2 and TRBJ1-1; a possible D gene is TRBD1 (5 bases). The CDR3 consists of 14 residues. With 1 base removed from V and 5 bases from J, the gap between germline ends came to 11 bases. Germline V CDR1 and CDR2: SGHTA, FQGNSA. Together with reference TRBV7-2 and TRBJ1-1, the CDR3 gives the full variable domain: GAGVSQSPSNKVTEKGKDVELRCDPISGHTALYWYRQSLGQGLEFLIYFQGNSAPDKSGLPSDRFSAERTGGSVSTLTIQRTQQEDSAVYLCASSLGGEGTEAFFGQGTRLTVV.